Only a few counts were recorded for the clone carrying this T cell receptor (beta chain). The V gene's germline CDR1 is SNHLY and CDR2 FYNNEI. The CDR3 has 14 residues. With 8 bases clipped from V and 0 bases from J, the junction kept 2 bases outside the gene matches. In the study's own analysis: The authors estimated nucleated cell counts from reference gene primer amplification. Method: immunoSEQ multiplex PCR; TCRdb's copy keeps in-frame clones and lacks some. V, J and clone size derive from that table, while D and trimming were established from the DNA sequence. Of about 220,000 clones listed, roughly 81% were seen once; the top ten hold around 3%. The source of the sample is a study of blood T cell repertoires in COVID-19. Study overall: COVID-19 samples from acute and convalescent phases originated in the United States, Italy and Spain. Sources were T cells, B-cell-depleted T cells, or PBMCs; the material itself was cDNA or gDNA.

This TCR derives from a man in his fifties or sixties who had recovered from COVID-19. The rearrangement links TRBV2 to TRBJ1-1; 11 bases agree with TRBD1. The sequencing sample was made of peripheral blood. CDR3 DNA: TGTGCCAGCCGGGACAGGGGGTTGAACACTGAAGCTTTCTTT. This sequence encodes CASRDRGLNTEAFF. Full variable domain (missing parts from reference TRBV2 and TRBJ1-1): EPEVTQTPSHQVTQMGQEVILRCVPISNHLYFYWYRQILGQKVEFLVSFYNNEISEKSEIFDDQFSVERPDGSNFTLKIRSTKLEDSAMYFCASRDRGLNTEAFFGQGTRLTVV.